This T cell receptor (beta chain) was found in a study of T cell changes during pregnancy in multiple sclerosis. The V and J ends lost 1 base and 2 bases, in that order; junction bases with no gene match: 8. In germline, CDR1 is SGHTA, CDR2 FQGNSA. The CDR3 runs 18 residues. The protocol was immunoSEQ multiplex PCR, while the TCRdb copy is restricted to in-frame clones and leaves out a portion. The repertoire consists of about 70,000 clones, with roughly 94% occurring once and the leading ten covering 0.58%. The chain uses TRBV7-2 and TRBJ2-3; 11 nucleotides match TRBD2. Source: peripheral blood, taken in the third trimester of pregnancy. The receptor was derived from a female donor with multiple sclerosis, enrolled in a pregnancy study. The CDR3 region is CASSLGRLAGSLTDTQYF. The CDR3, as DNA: TGTGCCAGCAGCTTAGGAAGACTAGCGGGGTCCCTCACAGATACGCAGTATTTT.